The 32 T cell receptor beta chains below come from one sample, sequenced in a study of beta chain features in type 1 diabetes. For these receptors, no antigen is known. General observations from the study: Across all four CD4+ subsets, people with type 1 diabetes showed modestly shorter TCRB CDR3s.

Of the isolated RNA, all was reverse transcribed, and so the sequenced material was expressed TCRB transcripts. TCRdb's table, derived via immunoSEQ multiplex PCR, lists solely in-frame clones and lacks some. This sample yields 200,000 to 300,000 clones, of which roughly 20% are seen a single time; 0.028% belongs to the top ten. Sequencing input: naive CD4+ T cells from blood. Source of these receptors: a woman aged 35 to 49 with type 1 diabetes.

The V gene is TRBV19, the J gene TRBJ2-2, with no clear D. Germline V lookup: CDR1 LNHDA, CDR2 SQIVND (reference sequence). The CDR3 runs 14 residues. The V gene lost 5 bases and the J gene lost 0 bases, with 7 bases spanning the gap. The CDR3 DNA sequence: TGTGCCAGTAGTCCCCACTCGAACACCGGGGAGCTGTTTTTT. This sequence encodes CASSPHSNTGELFF.

This rearrangement joins TRBV5-4 to TRBJ2-1, with TRBD2 matching 7 bases. The CDR3 consists of 14 residues. V was pared by 4 bases and J by 0 bases, with 1 base of the junction left unmatched. The germline CDR1 and CDR2 sequences are SGHNT and YYREEE (reference sequence). The CDR3 spells CASSLADSYNEQFF. The CDR3 DNA follows: TGTGCCAGCAGCCTAGCGGACTCCTACAATGAGCAGTTCTTC.

Only a few counts were recorded for this clone. CDR3 coding DNA: TGTGCCAGCAGCTTACGGACAGGGATCTCCTACGAGCAGTACTTC. Encoded protein: CASSLRTGISYEQYF. This chain links TRBV7-2 with TRBJ2-7; 8 positions agree with TRBD1. The CDR3 consists of 15 residues. CDR1 is SGHTA, CDR2 FQGNSA, per germline. The trim removed 2 bases at V and 0 bases at J, leaving 3 bases unmatched.

The rearrangement links TRBV30 to TRBJ1-2, with D perhaps matching TRBD1 (6 bases). Germline V lookup: CDR1 GTSNPN, CDR2 SVGIG (reference sequence). This CDR3 contains 11 residues. With 4 bases removed from V and 8 bases from J, the gap between germline ends came to 11 bases. The CDR3 loop is CAWNPGVGYTF. CDR3 in DNA: TGTGCCTGGAACCCAGGGGTAGGCTACACCTTC.

The rearrangement uses TRBV29-1 and TRBJ2-2; 7 nucleotides agree with TRBD1. The length of the CDR3 is 13 residues. Germline CDR1 SQVTM, CDR2 ANQGSEA. V trimming: 4 bases; J trimming: 4 bases; junction bases outside the gene matches: 3. The CDR3 DNA sequence: TGCAGCGTTGTGTACAGGGGCACCGGGGAGCTGTTTTTT. This codes for CSVVYRGTGELFF.

This clone has a handful of counts. This rearrangement joins TRBV6-6 to TRBJ1-2, with TRBD1 matching over 8 bases. Germline CDR1 MNHNY, CDR2 SVGAGI (reference sequence). J gave up 6 bases and V 6 bases, and 9 bases lay outside the gene matches. This CDR3 region has 14 residues. CDR3 sequence reads: CASSPGQGGDGYTF. CDR3 sequence (DNA): TGTGCCAGCAGCCCCGGACAGGGCGGAGATGGCTACACCTTC.

This clone occurred a few times. The sample carries other DNA sequences with the same CDR3. The chain has TRBV28 and TRBJ1-5; 11 bases fit TRBD1. Trimming removed 6 bases from V and 5 bases from J; junction bases left unmatched: 3. There are 14 residues in the CDR3. Germline CDR1 reads MDHEN; CDR2 reads SYDVKM. CDR3 coding DNA: TGTGCCAGCAGCTCGGGACAGGGGGATCAGCCCCAGCATTTT. Encoded protein: CASSSGQGDQPQHF.

This clone was found once. The chain couples TRBV7-2 to TRBJ1-2; D possibly corresponds to TRBD1 (5 bases). The CDR3 extends over 17 amino acids. Trimming cost V 1 base and J 2 bases, with 17 bases left between them. The germline V gene encodes CDR1 SGHTA and CDR2 FQGNSA. DNA of the CDR3: TGTGCCAGCAGCTTAGAAGTGGGATACGGGGGAAACTATGGCTACACCTTC. Its protein product is CASSLEVGYGGNYGYTF.

The chain links TRBV29-1 to TRBJ1-1; D not resolved. The V gene's germline CDR1 is SQVTM and CDR2 ANQGSEA. Trimming removed 8 bases from V and 1 base from J, with 14 bases in between. The CDR3 consists of 13 residues. The DNA of the CDR3 is TGCAGCATAAGACGAGGAGGGAACACTGAAGCTTTCTTT. Residues: CSIRRGGNTEAFF.

The gene calls are TRBV27 and TRBJ2-5; 11 nucleotides match TRBD2. The end of the DNA aligns better with TRBJ2-7, so the J call may be wrong. Germline CDR1 and CDR2: MNHEY and SMNVEV (reference sequence). The CDR3 extends over 20 amino acids. As DNA, the CDR3 is TGTGCCAGCAGTTTAGGGCTCGGGACTAGCGGAGGAGGGCCGTCCTACGAGCAGTACTTC. Protein product: CASSLGLGTSGGGPSYEQYF.

The gene calls are TRBV28 and TRBJ2-5; 12 bases are a match to TRBD2. CDR3 length: 16 residues. Germline lookup yields CDR1 MDHEN and CDR2 SYDVKM. V lost 5 bases and J lost 1; bases outside the gene matches: 5. The CDR3 DNA follows: TGTGCCAGCAGTCTGGGACTAGCGGGTTTCCAAGAGACCCAGTACTTC. Translation gives CASSLGLAGFQETQYF.

The chain employs TRBV28 and TRBJ1-1; a possible D gene is TRBD1 (6 bases). The V gene lost 11 bases and the J gene lost 1 base, with 20 bases spanning the gap. The CDR3 totals 15 residues. The germline CDR1 and CDR2 sequences are MDHEN and SYDVKM. The CDR3 sequence is CALLGPGTQNTEAFF. CDR3 in DNA: TGTGCCCTCCTGGGCCCCGGGACACAGAACACTGAAGCTTTCTTT. The full variable domain, with the rest looked up from reference TRBV28 and TRBJ1-1, is DVKVTQSSRYLVKRTGEKVFLECVQDMDHENMFWYRQDPGLGLRLIYFSYDVKMKEKGDIPEGYSVSREKKERFSLILESASTNQTSMYLCALLGPGTQNTEAFFGQGTRLTVV.

The chain recombines TRBV6-5 with TRBJ1-1, with a possible D match to TRBD1 (5 bases). Per the germline V gene, CDR1 is MNHEY and CDR2 is SVGAGI. V was pared by 0 bases and J by 0 bases, with 11 bases between. The CDR3 runs 16 residues. The CDR3 loop reads CASSYSPGFMNTEAFF. As DNA, the CDR3 is TGTGCCAGCAGTTACTCGCCAGGGTTTATGAACACTGAAGCTTTCTTT.

This clone was detected a few times. Written as DNA, the CDR3 is TGTGCCAGCTCAAGGGACAGGGGCTACAATGAGCAGTTCTTC. It translates to CASSRDRGYNEQFF. The chain links TRBV18 to TRBJ2-1; 10 bases fit TRBD1. This CDR3 spans 14 amino acids. Per germline, CDR1 KGHSH and CDR2 LQKENI. J was trimmed by 3 bases and V by 5 bases; bases with no gene match: 1.

The rearrangement uses TRBV5-1 and TRBJ1-6; no definite D call. Looked up from germline, CDR1 is SGHRS and CDR2 is YFSETQ. The germline V and J ends were trimmed by 2 bases and 5 bases, with 14 bases remaining between them. The CDR3 sequence is 16 residues long. The CDR3 is CASSFALSVDNSPLHF. CDR3 bases: TGCGCCAGCAGCTTCGCACTCTCGGTGGATAATTCACCCCTCCACTTT.

Notes on this clone: Additional DNA sequences in this sample encode the identical CDR3. V usage is TRBV2 and J usage is TRBJ1-5; weak D call: TRBD1 (6 bases). CDR1 is SNHLY, CDR2 FYNNEI, per germline. This CDR3 contains 14 residues. V shed 8 bases and J shed 0 bases, with 11 bases lying between them. Here the CDR3 reads CASADSYSNQPQHF. CDR3 DNA sequence: TGTGCCAGCGCGGACAGCTATAGCAATCAGCCCCAGCATTTT.

CDR3: CASSYSLAGGNEQFF. DNA for the CDR3: TGTGCCAGCAGTTACAGCCTAGCGGGAGGGAATGAGCAGTTCTTC. V and J are TRBV6-6 and TRBJ2-1, with 12 bases matching TRBD2. V dropped 2 bases and J dropped 7; count of bases not matched to a gene: 3. This CDR3 has 15 amino acids. In germline, CDR1 is MNHNY, CDR2 SVGAGI (reference sequence).

The V and J genes are TRBV29-1 and TRBJ2-5, with TRBD2 matching over 14 bases. CDR3 length equals 14 residues. CDR1 is SQVTM, CDR2 ANQGSEA, per germline. The V segment lost 4 bases and the J segment 4 bases; nucleotides outside the gene matches: 2. In DNA, the CDR3 is TGCAGCGTTGGGGGACTAGCGGGAGCAGAGACCCAGTACTTC. This sequence encodes CSVGGLAGAETQYF.

V is TRBV11-2 and J is TRBJ2-5; possible D gene TRBD2, 6 bases. The CDR3 loop spans 14 amino acids. The germline V gene has CDR1 SGHAT and CDR2 FQNNGV. Trimming left V 5 bases short and J 4 bases short, with 14 bases between. The CDR3 bases are TGTGCCAGCAGCCCAAGGAGGGCTGGAGAGACCCAGTACTTC. Translating it yields CASSPRRAGETQYF. Full variable domain (remainder filled in from reference TRBV11-2 and TRBJ2-5): EAGVAQSPRYKIIEKRQSVAFWCNPISGHATLYWYQQILGQGPKLLIQFQNNGVVDDSQLPKDRFSAERLKGVDSTLKIQPAKLEDSAVYLCASSPRRAGETQYFGPGTRLLVL.

The V call is TRBV18, the J call TRBJ1-4; D is perhaps TRBD1 (6 bases). Looked up from germline, CDR1 is KGHSH and CDR2 is LQKENI. V was pared by 3 bases and J by 6 bases, with 14 bases between. CDR3 length equals 15 residues. The CDR3 DNA sequence: TGTGCCAGCTCACCCTTTGACAGGACGGATGAAAAACTGTTTTTT. It translates to CASSPFDRTDEKLFF.

This clone has just a few counts. J is TRBJ1-1 and V is TRBV15; 7 bases match TRBD1. CDR1 and CDR2 from the germline V gene are LNHNV and YYDKDF (reference sequence). The V and J ends lost 9 bases and 3 bases, in that order; junction bases with no gene match: 7. This CDR3 is built from 13 residues. CDR3 sequence: CATAVQGDTEAFF. The CDR3 DNA sequence: TGTGCCACGGCGGTCCAGGGGGACACTGAAGCTTTCTTT.

This clone showed up just a few times. The chain combines TRBV7-2 with TRBJ2-3; TRBD2 matches at 7 bases. The V and J ends lost 9 bases and 4 bases, in that order; junction bases with no gene match: 10. Germline V CDR1 and CDR2: SGHTA, FQGNSA. CDR3 length: 14 residues. CDR3: CASREGRTADTQYF. The CDR3 DNA reads TGTGCCAGTAGGGAGGGGAGAACTGCAGATACGCAGTATTTT.

This chain joins TRBV4-1 and TRBJ1-2; D remains ambiguous. V was pared by 7 bases and J by 0 bases, with 9 bases between. There are 13 residues in the CDR3. Per the germline V gene, CDR1 is MGHRA and CDR2 is YSYEKL. CDR3 protein: CASTGVANYGYTF. The CDR3 nucleotides read TGCGCCAGCACCGGAGTCGCTAACTATGGCTACACCTTC.

This chain joins TRBV5-1 and TRBJ2-7; the D gene is possibly TRBD1 (6 bases). Germline-derived CDR1 and CDR2 are SGHRS and YFSETQ. There are 14 residues in the CDR3. V lost 2 bases and J 3 bases, leaving 12 bases between the germline ends. Here the CDR3 reads CASSLWDTDYEQYF. In DNA form, the CDR3 reads TGCGCCAGCAGCTTATGGGACACCGACTACGAGCAGTACTTC.

This clone has a handful of counts. The chain has TRBV4-1 and TRBJ2-1; perhaps TRBD1 as D (6 bases). The V end was cut by 1 base, the J end by 5 bases, with 12 bases between. Germline CDR1 is MGHRA and CDR2 is YSYEKL. The CDR3 extends over 15 amino acids. In DNA, the CDR3 is TGCGCCAGCAGCCAAGGGCAGGGGCCGGACAATGAGCAGTTCTTC. Encoded protein: CASSQGQGPDNEQFF.

The V and J genes are TRBV30 and TRBJ2-5; D perhaps matches TRBD1 (5 bases). Trimming took 2 bases from V and 1 from J, leaving 8 bases between them. The CDR3 consists of 13 residues. Looked up from germline, CDR1 is GTSNPN and CDR2 is SVGIG (reference sequence). CDR3 sequence: CAWSRGFQETQYF. Written as DNA, the CDR3 is TGTGCCTGGAGTAGGGGTTTCCAAGAGACCCAGTACTTC. Supplemented by reference TRBV30 and TRBJ2-5, the full variable domain reads SQTIHQWPATLVQPVGSPLSLECTVEGTSNPNLYWYRQAAGRGLQLLFYSVGIGQISSEVPQNLSASRPQDRQFILSSKKLLLSDSGFYLCAWSRGFQETQYFGPGTRLLVL.

The J gene is TRBJ2-5, the V gene TRBV6-5; TRBD2 might be the D (6 bases). The CDR3 is 15 amino acids. Germline assignment: CDR1 MNHEY and CDR2 SVGAGI. Trimming removed 4 bases at V and 0 bases at J, with 12 bases between. The CDR3 is CASSFSLANQETQYF. The DNA for the CDR3 is TGTGCCAGCAGTTTTTCTCTAGCGAACCAAGAGACCCAGTACTTC.

This clone was detected only a few times. The J gene is TRBJ1-4, the V gene TRBV5-1, with D possibly TRBD1 on 5 matching bases. The CDR3 runs 14 residues. The V end lost 1 base, the J end lost 7 bases, and 11 bases lay between the germline ends. The germline V gene encodes CDR1 SGHRS and CDR2 YFSETQ. The CDR3 DNA reads TGCGCCAGCAGCTTGCAGGGATCCCGTGAAAAACTGTTTTTT. It yields the protein CASSLQGSREKLFF.

V is TRBV29-1 and J is TRBJ2-5, with a possible D match to TRBD1 (5 bases). V gave up 0 bases and J gave up 5 bases, with 10 bases separating them. Germline CDR1 SQVTM, CDR2 ANQGSEA. The CDR3 consists of 13 residues. The CDR3 reads CSVEERGRETQYF. CDR3 in DNA: TGCAGCGTTGAAGAAAGGGGTCGGGAGACCCAGTACTTC.

This clone was picked up a small number of times. At one end the junction does not follow the germline gene, possibly because of a read error. The chain has TRBV28 and TRBJ1-1, with 7 bases identical to TRBD1. Germline V lookup: CDR1 MDHEN, CDR2 SYDVKM. The CDR3 extends over 12 amino acids. The DNA for the CDR3 is TGTGCCAGCAGGGATCCGACGAGGACAGGTTCTTTT. Translation: CASRDPTRTGSF.

This clone was picked up a small number of times. The chain has TRBV5-1 and TRBJ2-5; 9 nucleotides line up with TRBD1. V lost 5 bases, J lost 2 bases, and 1 base stayed unmatched. The CDR3 length is 13 residues. CDR1 and CDR2 (germline): SGHRS, YFSETQ. In DNA, the CDR3 is TGCGCCAGCAGGACAGGGGGGCAAGAGACCCAGTACTTC. Its protein product is CASRTGGQETQYF.

This clone was found a few times. The V gene is TRBV29-1, the J gene TRBJ1-1, with TRBD1 matching over 7 bases. The CDR3 has 16 amino acids. Germline CDR1 SQVTM, CDR2 ANQGSEA. After removal of 4 bases from V and 3 bases from J, the junction contained 14 bases not matched to a gene. CDR3 DNA: TGCAGCGTTGTTCGAAGGGGGCTTGGGTGGGACACTGAAGCTTTCTTT. As protein: CSVVRRGLGWDTEAFF.